Each of the 15 T cell receptor beta chains below was sequenced from the same sample in a study of blood T cell repertoires in COVID-19. The data were produced by immunoSEQ multiplex PCR, yet TCRdb's version contains in-frame clones alone and is incomplete. The table has 120,000 to 150,000 clones, approximately 73% seen once. The sample comprised peripheral blood. The receptors stem from a man between 60 and 70 years old with acute or convalescent COVID-19.

This clone was observed a single time. The genes are TRBV13 and TRBJ2-6; 12 bases match TRBD2. The CDR3 extends over 19 amino acids. Germline CDR1 reads PRHDT; CDR2 reads FYEKMQ (reference sequence). V shed 3 bases, J shed 0 bases, and the junction held 6 bases outside the gene matches. The CDR3 DNA follows: TGTGCCAGCAGCTTGGAGGGACTAGCGGGCCGCTCTGGGGCCAACGTCCTGACTTTC. Residues: CASSLEGLAGRSGANVLTF.

V gene TRBV24-1 combines with J gene TRBJ2-1, with 8 positions matching TRBD1. Germline values: CDR1 KGHDR, CDR2 SFDVKD. The V and J ends lost 4 bases and 9 bases, in that order; junction bases with no gene match: 13. CDR3 length equals 16 residues. The CDR3 reads CATSDSEDRGLGEQFF. The CDR3 region has the DNA TGTGCCACCAGTGACTCCGAAGACAGGGGATTAGGTGAGCAGTTCTTC.

The chain has TRBV12-5 and TRBJ1-6; 7 nucleotides align to TRBD1. Trimming cost V 5 bases and J 8 bases; bases outside gene matches: 15. Germline V gene sequence: CDR1 LGHNT, CDR2 FRNRAP. The length of the CDR3 is 17 residues. The CDR3 protein is CASGRLDRDLLDSPLHF. DNA of the CDR3: TGTGCTAGTGGTCGACTTGACAGGGATCTACTTGATTCACCCCTCCACTTT.

Only one count was recorded for this clone. The chain has TRBV5-1 and TRBJ2-3; 10 bases map to TRBD2. With V trimmed by 0 bases and J by 2 bases, 6 bases remained unmatched. There are 17 residues in the CDR3. In germline, CDR1 is SGHRS, CDR2 YFSETQ. CDR3 sequence reads: CASSLAVLAGPTDTQYF. CDR3 nucleotide sequence: TGCGCCAGCAGCTTGGCGGTACTAGCGGGGCCCACAGATACGCAGTATTTT.

The V and J genes are TRBV19 and TRBJ2-7, with 7 bases aligning to TRBD2. After removal of 3 bases from V and 3 bases from J, the junction contained 2 bases not matched to a gene. The CDR3 sequence is 13 residues long. The V gene's germline CDR1 is LNHDA and CDR2 SQIVND (reference sequence). The CDR3 spells CASSMRDYYEQYF. CDR3 coding DNA: TGTGCCAGTAGTATGCGGGACTACTACGAGCAGTACTTC.

The chain employs TRBV5-1 and TRBJ2-7, with D maybe TRBD2 (6 bases). The CDR3 has 16 residues. Trimming shortened V by 0 bases and J by 0 bases, and 13 bases separated the two germline ends. Germline CDR1 reads SGHRS; CDR2 reads YFSETQ. CDR3 in amino acids: CASSLVGGRLSYEQYF. The CDR3, as DNA: TGCGCCAGCAGCTTGGTTGGGGGGAGGCTCTCCTACGAGCAGTACTTC.

The chain uses TRBV3-1 (or the pseudogene TRBV3-2) and TRBJ1-3, with TRBD1 as a possible D gene (6 bases). Trimming stripped 3 bases from V and 1 base from J, with 13 bases between. The V gene's germline CDR1 is LGHDT and CDR2 YNNKEL (reference sequence). The CDR3 runs 16 residues. DNA for the CDR3: TGTGCCAGCAGCCAGGTGGCAGGGGCGTCTGGAAACACCATATATTTT. Translated: CASSQVAGASGNTIYF.

This clone was observed at least ten times. J is TRBJ2-7 and V is TRBV5-1, with a possible D match to TRBD1 (5 bases). The germline CDR1 and CDR2 sequences are SGHRS and YFSETQ. Trimming took off 4 bases at V and 5 bases at J, with 16 bases between the two ends. The CDR3 consists of 14 residues. CDR3 loop: CASSPQRSGNEQYF. CDR3 sequence (DNA): TGCGCCAGCAGCCCTCAGCGCTCAGGGAACGAGCAGTACTTC.

The chain links TRBV28 to TRBJ1-6; D is unresolved. Per the germline V gene, CDR1 is MDHEN and CDR2 is SYDVKM. CDR3 size: 15 residues. V dropped 7 bases and J dropped 0 bases, with 10 bases sitting between them. The CDR3 loop is CASITGSSYNSPLHF. DNA of the CDR3: TGTGCCAGCATCACGGGGAGCTCCTATAATTCACCCCTCCACTTT.

V is TRBV19 and J is TRBJ2-2; a weak D match, TRBD2 (5 bases). This CDR3 region has 14 residues. V dropped 5 bases and J dropped 6 bases, with 13 bases sitting between them. CDR1 and CDR2 from the germline V gene are LNHDA and SQIVND (reference sequence). The CDR3 DNA reads TGTGCCAGTAGTGAACTAGGAAGGTCCGGGGAGCTGTTTTTT. Its translation: CASSELGRSGELFF.

The rearrangement links TRBV11-1 to TRBJ2-2; 8 nucleotides agree with TRBD2. V gave up 4 bases and J gave up 6 bases; unmatched junction bases: 10. This CDR3 is 16 amino acids long. Germline V gives CDR1 SGHAT, CDR2 FQDESV (reference sequence). The CDR3 nucleotides are TGTGCCAGCAGCTACTTAGCGGGACTTAACTCCGGGGAGCTGTTTTTT. Encoded protein: CASSYLAGLNSGELFF.

The rearrangement joins TRBV15 to TRBJ2-3; D perhaps matches TRBD1 (6 bases). V was trimmed by 0 bases and J by 0 bases, leaving 13 bases between them. There are 17 residues in the CDR3. CDR1 LNHNV and CDR2 YYDKDF come from the germline V gene (reference sequence). CDR3 in DNA: TGTGCCACCAGCAGAGAGCAAAACAGGGAGAGCACAGATACGCAGTATTTT. Amino acids: CATSREQNRESTDTQYF.

This clone was seen once. The V call is TRBV11-2, the J call TRBJ2-7; 7 bases match TRBD1. V lost 9 bases, J lost 3 bases, and 14 bases stayed unmatched. The CDR3 sequence is 15 residues long. The germline gives CDR1 SGHAT, CDR2 FQNNGV. The DNA for the CDR3 is TGTGCCAGACCGAGTGGGGACAGCCCCGTCTACGAGCAGTACTTC. Its translation is CARPSGDSPVYEQYF.

In its sample, this clone was seen a few times. The chain uses TRBV6-5 and TRBJ1-1, with TRBD1 matching over 8 bases. The V gene's germline CDR1 is MNHEY and CDR2 SVGAGI. V lost 5 bases and J lost 5; bases outside the gene matches: 4. This CDR3 spans 13 amino acids. The CDR3 loop is CASSMTGATEAFF. The DNA of the CDR3 is TGTGCCAGCAGTATGACAGGGGCTACTGAAGCTTTCTTT.

J is TRBJ2-2 and V is TRBV28; no clear D gene. Germline assignment: CDR1 MDHEN and CDR2 SYDVKM. V was shortened by 6 bases and J by 1 base, with 18 bases between the two germline ends. The CDR3 length is 17 residues. CDR3 in amino acids: CASRPFVVTMNTGELFF. CDR3 DNA sequence: TGTGCCAGCAGACCCTTTGTAGTGACAATGAACACCGGGGAGCTGTTTTTT.